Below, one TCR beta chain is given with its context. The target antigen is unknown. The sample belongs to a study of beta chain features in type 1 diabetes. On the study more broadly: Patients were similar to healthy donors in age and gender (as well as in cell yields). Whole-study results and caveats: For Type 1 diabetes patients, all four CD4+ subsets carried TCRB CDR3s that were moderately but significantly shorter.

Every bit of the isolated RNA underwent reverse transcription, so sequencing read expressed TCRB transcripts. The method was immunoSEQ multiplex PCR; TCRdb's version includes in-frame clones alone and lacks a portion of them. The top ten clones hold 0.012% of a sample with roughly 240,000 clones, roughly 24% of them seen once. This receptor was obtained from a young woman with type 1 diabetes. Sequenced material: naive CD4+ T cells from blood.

Written as DNA, the CDR3 is TGCGCCAGCAGCCAAGATCCGGGACAGTATGGCTACACCTTC. Protein sequence: CASSQDPGQYGYTF. This chain joins TRBV4-1 and TRBJ1-2; 7 bases align to TRBD1. This CDR3 is built from 14 residues. J was trimmed by 5 bases and V by 0 bases; bases with no gene match: 3. Germline assignment: CDR1 MGHRA and CDR2 YSYEKL.